These T cell receptor beta chains were read from a single sample in a study of T cells in Graves' hyperthyroidism and ophthalmopathy. TCRdb re-derived calls from the multiplex PCR reads in MiXCR, one entry per CDR3 protein. The sample yields roughly 510,000 distinct CDR3 sequences, roughly 20% seen once. Sequenced input: blood. The receptors were sampled from a man aged 18 to 30 with Graves' hyperthyroidism. CDR3s include the opening cysteine and the closing phenylalanine or tryptophan. The D gene is left open where the match is weak. Part of the rows lack a size; the others show once, few, many or a class for expanded clones.

D gene: NA; J gene: TRBJ2-7; V gene: TRBV6-2/TRBV6-3; clone size: many; CDR3 protein: CASSYARLEQYF; CDR3 DNA: TGTGCCAGCAGTTACGCGAGGCTCGAGCAGTACTTC
D gene: TRBD2; J gene: TRBJ2-7; V gene: TRBV5-1; clone size: few; CDR3 protein: CASSLGVAGDEQYF; CDR3 DNA: TGCGCCAGCAGCTTGGGAGTAGCGGGGGACGAGCAGTACTTC
D gene: NA; J gene: TRBJ2-7; V gene: TRBV28; clone size: NA; CDR3 protein: CASTLRWNDQYF; CDR3 DNA: TGTGCCAGCACTCTTCGGTGGAACGATCAGTACTTC
D gene: TRBD2; J gene: TRBJ2-5; V gene: TRBV12-3/TRBV12-4; clone size: few; CDR3 protein: CASSFGGEGTQYF; CDR3 DNA: TGTGCCAGCAGTTTTGGAGGGGAGGGGACCCAGTACTTC
D gene: TRBD1; J gene: TRBJ2-2; V gene: TRBV6-2/TRBV6-3; clone size: NA; CDR3 protein: CASSSVGTGAGHGGELFF; CDR3 DNA: TGTGCCAGCAGTTCCGTCGGGACAGGGGCTGGGCATGGCGGGGAGCTGTTTTTT
D gene: NA; J gene: TRBJ1-1; V gene: TRBV12-3/TRBV12-4; clone size: many; CDR3 protein: CASSFRPENTEAFF; CDR3 DNA: TGTGCCAGCAGTTTTCGACCTGAAAACACTGAAGCTTTCTTT
D gene: NA; J gene: TRBJ2-7; V gene: TRBV5-6; clone size: many; CDR3 protein: CASSLGTISYEQYF; CDR3 DNA: TGTGCCAGCAGCTTGGGGACAATTTCCTACGAGCAGTACTTC
D gene: NA; J gene: TRBJ1-1; V gene: TRBV9; clone size: many; CDR3 protein: CASSAGPWRDTEAFF; CDR3 DNA: TGTGCCAGCAGCGCGGGACCATGGCGGGACACTGAAGCTTTCTTT
D gene: NA; J gene: TRBJ1-1; V gene: TRBV14; clone size: many; CDR3 protein: CASSHGGGTEAFF; CDR3 DNA: TGTGCCAGCAGCCACGGGGGTGGCACTGAAGCTTTCTTT
D gene: NA; J gene: TRBJ2-7; V gene: TRBV28; clone size: many; CDR3 protein: CASSARSEGASWEQYF; CDR3 DNA: TGTGCCAGCAGCGCCCGTTCGGAGGGGGCGAGCTGGGAGCAGTACTTC
D gene: NA; J gene: TRBJ1-5; V gene: TRBV24-1; clone size: NA; CDR3 protein: CASAFGTRGNQPQHF; CDR3 DNA: TGTGCCTCCGCCTTCGGGACAAGAGGCAATCAGCCCCAGCATTTT
D gene: NA; J gene: TRBJ2-7; V gene: TRBV28; clone size: many; CDR3 protein: CASSRQLYEQYF; CDR3 DNA: TGTGCCAGCTCTCGACAGCTCTACGAGCAGTACTTC
D gene: TRBD1; J gene: TRBJ1-1; V gene: TRBV20-1; clone size: NA; CDR3 protein: CSATLTGKTEAFF; CDR3 DNA: TGCAGTGCTACTCTGACAGGGAAGACTGAAGCTTTCTTT
D gene: TRBD1; J gene: TRBJ1-5; V gene: TRBV12-3/TRBV12-4; clone size: many; CDR3 protein: CASGPRGQGENSNQPQHF; CDR3 DNA: TGTGCCAGCGGACCCCGTGGACAGGGGGAAAATAGCAATCAGCCCCAGCATTTT
D gene: NA; J gene: TRBJ1-3; V gene: TRBV6-1; clone size: NA; CDR3 protein: CASSEESSIDTIYF; CDR3 DNA: TGTGCCAGCAGTGAAGAGAGCAGCATAGACACCATATATTTT
D gene: NA; J gene: TRBJ2-2; V gene: TRBV6-1; clone size: NA; CDR3 protein: CASRTGGDTGELFF; CDR3 DNA: TGTGCCAGCAGGACAGGAGGGGACACCGGGGAGCTGTTTTTT
D gene: NA; J gene: TRBJ1-5; V gene: TRBV7-2; clone size: many; CDR3 protein: CASSSGQFNQPQHF; CDR3 DNA: TGTGCCAGCAGCTCCGGACAGTTCAATCAGCCCCAGCATTTT
D gene: NA; J gene: TRBJ2-5; V gene: TRBV12-3/TRBV12-4; clone size: NA; CDR3 protein: CASSLPETQETQYF; CDR3 DNA: TGTGCCAGCAGTTTACCAGAAACCCAAGAGACCCAGTACTTC
D gene: TRBD2; J gene: TRBJ2-7; V gene: TRBV4-1; clone size: NA; CDR3 protein: CASSQDWGGTYEQYF; CDR3 DNA: TGCGCCAGCAGCCAAGATTGGGGGGGTACCTACGAGCAGTACTTC
D gene: NA; J gene: TRBJ1-1; V gene: TRBV11-1; clone size: NA; CDR3 protein: CASSSVRAVTNTEAFF; CDR3 DNA: TGTGCCAGCAGCTCCGTTCGGGCAGTTACGAACACTGAAGCTTTCTTT
D gene: TRBD2; J gene: TRBJ2-7; V gene: TRBV11-1; clone size: NA; CDR3 protein: CASGPGLAVGRYEQYF; CDR3 DNA: TGCGCCAGCGGGCCGGGACTAGCGGTAGGACGGTACGAGCAGTACTTC